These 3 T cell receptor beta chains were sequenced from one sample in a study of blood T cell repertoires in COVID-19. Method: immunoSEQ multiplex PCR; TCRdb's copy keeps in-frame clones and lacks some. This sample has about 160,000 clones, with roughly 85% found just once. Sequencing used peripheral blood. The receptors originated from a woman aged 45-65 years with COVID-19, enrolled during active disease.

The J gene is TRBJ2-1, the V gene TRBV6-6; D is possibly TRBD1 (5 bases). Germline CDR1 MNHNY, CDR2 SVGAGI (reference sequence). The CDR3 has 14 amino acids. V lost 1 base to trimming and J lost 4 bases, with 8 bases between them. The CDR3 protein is CASSYFRTYNEQFF. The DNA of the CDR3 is TGTGCCAGCAGTTACTTTAGGACATACAATGAGCAGTTCTTC.

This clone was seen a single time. The CDR3 region has the DNA TGTGCCAGCAGCCAAAGAGCTTCGACAGTCTCCTACAATGAGCAGTTCTTC. Its protein is CASSQRASTVSYNEQFF. The chain is built from TRBV3-1 (or the pseudogene TRBV3-2) and TRBJ2-1; the D gene is possibly TRBD1 (5 bases). There are 17 residues in the CDR3. Germline-derived CDR1 and CDR2 are LGHDT and YNNKEL (reference sequence). The V end lost 2 bases, the J end lost 0 bases, and 14 bases lay between the germline ends.

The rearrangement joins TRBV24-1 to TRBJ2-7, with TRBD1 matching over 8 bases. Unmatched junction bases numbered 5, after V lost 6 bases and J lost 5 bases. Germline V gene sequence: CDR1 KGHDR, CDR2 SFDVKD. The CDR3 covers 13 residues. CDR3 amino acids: CATSRAGGHEQYF. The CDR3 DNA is TGTGCCACCAGTAGGGCAGGGGGCCACGAGCAGTACTTC.